The next 27 T cell receptor beta chains were all read from a single sample in a study of blood T cell repertoires in COVID-19. Only in-frame clones appear in the TCRdb table, and some are missing; sequencing was by immunoSEQ multiplex PCR. There are approximately 300,000 clones in the sample; around 82% occur only once, and about 1.2% lies in the top ten. The sequenced sample consisted of peripheral blood. These receptors were obtained from a woman aged 45-60 years with acute or convalescent COVID-19.

This clone was observed once. V gene TRBV5-4 combines with J gene TRBJ2-2; possibly TRBD2 for D (6 bases). The V gene lost 4 bases and the J gene lost 4 bases, with 11 bases spanning the gap. Germline V gene lookup returns CDR1 SGHNT and CDR2 YYREEE (reference sequence). CDR3 length equals 14 residues. The CDR3 loop reads CASSGGLPTGELFF. CDR3 in DNA: TGTGCCAGCAGCGGGGGACTGCCCACCGGGGAGCTGTTTTTT.

The V and J genes are TRBV3-1 (or the pseudogene TRBV3-2) and TRBJ1-2; D uncertain. The CDR3 is 13 residues long. Germline CDR1 and CDR2: LGHDT and YNNKEL (reference sequence). Trimming cost V 3 bases and J 6 bases, with 11 bases left between them. CDR3 nucleotides: TGTGCCAGCAGCCAGGCGGGTTATGATGGCTACACCTTC. Amino acid sequence: CASSQAGYDGYTF.

This clone was seen once. The V and J genes are TRBV7-2 and TRBJ2-5, with D perhaps TRBD2 (6 bases). Trimming took 5 bases from V and 1 from J, leaving 14 bases between them. CDR1 and CDR2 (germline): SGHTA, FQGNSA. The CDR3 extends over 15 amino acids. This chain's CDR3 is CASSPRVAAQETQYF. CDR3 in DNA: TGTGCCAGCAGCCCCCGGGTAGCGGCCCAAGAGACCCAGTACTTC.

The chain is built from TRBV7-2 and TRBJ1-1; no reliable D call. Deletions cut 5 bases from V and 1 base from J, with 11 bases between. The CDR3 is made up of 14 amino acids. Germline CDR1 is SGHTA and CDR2 is FQGNSA. CDR3 residues: CASSEDPGNTEAFF. In DNA form, the CDR3 reads TGTGCCAGCAGCGAAGACCCAGGGAACACTGAAGCTTTCTTT.

The chain carries TRBV4-1 and TRBJ2-5, with 11 bases aligning to TRBD2. The V gene end was trimmed by 1 base and the J gene end by 1 base; junction bases not matched to a gene: 2. CDR3 length equals 16 residues. Per the germline V gene, CDR1 is MGHRA and CDR2 is YSYEKL. Here the CDR3 reads CASSQGLAGSQETQYF. In DNA, the CDR3 is TGCGCCAGCAGCCAAGGACTAGCGGGGTCCCAAGAGACCCAGTACTTC.

V usage is TRBV7-9 and J usage is TRBJ2-5; the match to TRBD1 covers 7 bases. The CDR3 loop spans 13 amino acids. The V and J ends lost 3 bases and 5 bases, in that order; junction bases with no gene match: 3. The germline V gene encodes CDR1 SEHNR and CDR2 FQNEAQ (reference sequence). CDR3 coding DNA: TGTGCCAGCAGCTTTCCAGGGGGTGAGACCCAGTACTTC. It encodes CASSFPGGETQYF.

This clone turned up a few times. V and J are TRBV12-5 and TRBJ1-5, with TRBD1 identical over 10 bases. With 1 base clipped from V and 9 bases from J, the junction kept 6 bases outside the gene matches. The CDR3 loop spans 15 amino acids. Germline CDR1 and CDR2: LGHNT and FRNRAP. Here the CDR3 reads CASGLGAGQGGPQHF. The CDR3 region has the DNA TGTGCTAGTGGTTTGGGGGCCGGACAGGGGGGGCCCCAGCATTTT.

J is TRBJ1-2 and V is TRBV6-5; 7 nucleotides agree with TRBD1. Germline loops: CDR1 MNHEY, CDR2 SVGAGI. J was trimmed by 3 bases and V by 7 bases; bases with no gene match: 11. CDR3 size: 15 residues. CDR3 sequence reads: CASTTTGQSDYGYTF. The CDR3 DNA reads as TGTGCCAGCACCACAACGGGACAGTCGGACTATGGCTACACCTTC.

The CDR3 bases are TGTGCCAGCAGTTACCGACGGACAGGCAACTATGGCTACACCTTC. This codes for CASSYRRTGNYGYTF. The genes are TRBV27 and TRBJ1-2; TRBD1 aligns across 7 bases. This CDR3 comprises 15 residues. The germline gives CDR1 MNHEY, CDR2 SMNVEV (reference sequence). The V segment lost 4 bases and the J segment 2 bases; nucleotides outside the gene matches: 7.

The chain joins TRBV27 to TRBJ2-3; unclear D gene. In germline, CDR1 is MNHEY, CDR2 SMNVEV (reference sequence). The CDR3 length is 13 residues. The germline V and J ends were trimmed by 5 bases and 0 bases, with 6 bases remaining between them. CDR3 in amino acids: CASSAYSTDTQYF. The CDR3 DNA reads as TGTGCCAGCAGTGCCTATAGCACAGATACGCAGTATTTT.

J is TRBJ2-5 and V is TRBV9; the D gene is possibly TRBD1 (6 bases). This CDR3 is built from 15 residues. The germline CDR1 and CDR2 sequences are SGDLS and YYNGEE. Trimming shortened V by 0 bases and J by 0 bases, and 9 bases separated the two germline ends. The CDR3 sequence: CASSVDAGDQETQYF. As DNA, the CDR3 is TGTGCCAGCAGCGTAGATGCAGGGGACCAAGAGACCCAGTACTTC.

The rearrangement links TRBV3-1 (or the pseudogene TRBV3-2) to TRBJ2-3; 7 bases fit TRBD2. Per germline, CDR1 LGHDT and CDR2 YNNKEL (reference sequence). This CDR3 region has 13 residues. The junction had 5 bases not matched to a gene; V was cut back by 5 bases and J by 6 bases. CDR3 loop: CASSSGGTDTQYF. The CDR3 coding sequence is TGTGCCAGCAGCTCCGGGGGGACTGATACGCAGTATTTT.

The chain joins TRBV10-2 to TRBJ1-4, with D unresolved. Germline V lookup: CDR1 WSHSY, CDR2 SAAADI. The CDR3 runs to 14 residues. V was cut by 2 bases and J by 4 bases, with 8 bases left in between. CDR3 sequence: CASSEIGVNEKLFF. Here the CDR3 DNA reads TGCGCCAGCAGTGAGATCGGGGTTAATGAAAAACTGTTTTTT.

The chain joins TRBV5-1 to TRBJ1-4; 9 bases are a match to TRBD1. The germline V gene encodes CDR1 SGHRS and CDR2 YFSETQ. The J segment lost 7 bases and the V segment lost 4 bases, leaving 5 bases of the junction unmatched. The CDR3 sequence is 14 residues long. CDR3 amino acids: CASSPGQGSEKLFF. CDR3 DNA: TGCGCCAGCAGCCCCGGACAGGGGAGTGAAAAACTGTTTTTT.

V usage is TRBV24-1 and J usage is TRBJ2-3; D possibly corresponds to TRBD2 (5 bases). The V end was cut by 5 bases, the J end by 2 bases, with 7 bases between. The CDR3 consists of 13 residues. Germline lookup yields CDR1 KGHDR and CDR2 SFDVKD. CDR3 in DNA: TGTGCCACCAGTGGACGGGACACAGATACGCAGTATTTT. It is translated as CATSGRDTDTQYF.

The V call is TRBV30, the J call TRBJ2-7; a weak D match, TRBD1 (5 bases). Trimming removed 0 bases at V and 2 bases at J, with 8 bases between. CDR3 length: 13 residues. Germline loops: CDR1 GTSNPN, CDR2 SVGIG (reference sequence). The DNA for the CDR3 is TGTGCCTGGAGTGTTGTGGGGCCCTACGAGCAGTACTTC. Translating gives CAWSVVGPYEQYF.

The chain is built from TRBV10-2 and TRBJ2-2; 10 positions agree with TRBD2. J was trimmed by 8 bases and V by 6 bases; bases with no gene match: 12. This CDR3 comprises 16 residues. The germline V gene encodes CDR1 WSHSY and CDR2 SAAADI. CDR3 amino acids: CASRVGLAGVSGELFF. The CDR3 DNA reads as TGCGCCAGCAGGGTTGGGCTAGCGGGAGTTTCGGGGGAGCTGTTTTTT.

The V gene is TRBV9, the J gene TRBJ2-3; the D gene is possibly TRBD1 (7 bases). The V and J ends lost 5 bases and 2 bases respectively, with 15 bases between them. This CDR3 comprises 15 residues. Germline assignment: CDR1 SGDLS and CDR2 YYNGEE. The chain's CDR3 is CASSPGGGYTDTQYF. DNA of the CDR3: TGTGCCAGCAGTCCTGGAGGGGGCTACACAGATACGCAGTATTTT.

The rearrangement joins TRBV4-1 to TRBJ1-2, with D hard to call. This CDR3 has 13 amino acids. Between the trimmed V and J ends, which lost 0 bases and 8 bases, there was a span of 10 bases. Germline V gene sequence: CDR1 MGHRA, CDR2 YSYEKL. The chain's CDR3 is CASSQDSFQGYTF. CDR3 nucleotide sequence: TGCGCCAGCAGCCAAGATTCTTTCCAGGGCTACACCTTC.

The genes are TRBV30 and TRBJ2-5, with 7 bases fitting TRBD2. The CDR3 length is 15 residues. V lost 4 bases to trimming and J lost 9 bases; unmatched junction nucleotides: 17. Looked up from germline, CDR1 is GTSNPN and CDR2 is SVGIG (reference sequence). CDR3 protein: CAWNLAGAGGAAQYF. The CDR3 DNA sequence: TGTGCCTGGAATCTGGCGGGAGCCGGCGGGGCGGCCCAGTACTTC.

The chain links TRBV5-4 to TRBJ1-2; 7 bases align to TRBD1. CDR1 is SGHNT and CDR2 is YYREEE in the germline V gene (reference sequence). V lost 0 bases to trimming and J lost 4 bases; unmatched junction nucleotides: 6. The CDR3 is made up of 15 amino acids. This chain's CDR3 is CASSLGDRVTYGYTF. The DNA of the CDR3 is TGTGCCAGCAGCTTGGGAGACAGGGTAACCTATGGCTACACCTTC.

The V gene is TRBV19, the J gene TRBJ1-2; 8 bases match TRBD1. Looked up from germline, CDR1 is LNHDA and CDR2 is SQIVND (reference sequence). The CDR3 sequence is 15 residues long. Germline trimming cut 3 bases from V and 6 bases from J; bases unmatched to any gene: 9. The CDR3: CASSILDRGENGYTF. CDR3 bases: TGTGCCAGTAGTATCCTAGACAGGGGAGAGAATGGCTACACCTTC.

The rearrangement joins TRBV25-1 to TRBJ2-3; 13 bases line up with TRBD2. The germline V gene encodes CDR1 MGHDK and CDR2 SYGVNS. This CDR3 spans 16 amino acids. After removal of 3 bases from V and 6 bases from J, the junction contained 6 bases not matched to a gene. The CDR3 loop is CASSEGLAGSGDTQYF. CDR3 in DNA: TGTGCCAGCAGTGAGGGACTAGCGGGATCCGGCGATACGCAGTATTTT. The variable domain in full, completed from reference TRBV25-1 and TRBJ2-3, reads EADIYQTPRYLVIGTGKKITLECSQTMGHDKMYWYQQDPGMELHLIHYSYGVNSTEKGDLSSESTVSRIRTEHFPLTLESARPSHTSQYLCASSEGLAGSGDTQYFGPGTRLTVL.

The chain has TRBV14 and TRBJ2-1; possible D gene TRBD1, 7 bases. The length of the CDR3 is 14 residues. CDR1 SGHDN and CDR2 FVKESK come from the germline V gene. V lost 0 bases to trimming and J lost 9 bases, with 12 bases between them. The CDR3 sequence: CASSQENRGGEQFF. The CDR3 DNA follows: TGTGCCAGCAGCCAAGAAAACAGGGGAGGTGAGCAGTTCTTC. The complete variable domain, with remaining parts taken from reference TRBV14 and TRBJ2-1, reads EAGVTQFPSHSVIEKGQTVTLRCDPISGHDNLYWYRRVMGKEIKFLLHFVKESKQDESGMPNNRFLAERTGGTYSTLKVQPAELEDSGVYFCASSQENRGGEQFFGPGTRLTVL.

The chain joins TRBV7-7 to TRBJ2-5; tentative D call: TRBD2 (5 bases). Germline V gene lookup returns CDR1 SSHAT and CDR2 FNYEAQ (reference sequence). V was clipped by 1 base and J by 3 bases, with 12 bases between them. This CDR3 is 15 amino acids long. CDR3 loop: CASSLGNGLEETQYF. The CDR3 region has the DNA TGTGCCAGCAGCTTAGGAAACGGACTGGAAGAGACCCAGTACTTC.

V is TRBV12-5 and J is TRBJ2-7, with TRBD1 identical over 7 bases. V lost 2 bases and J lost 1; bases outside the gene matches: 5. Germline V lookup: CDR1 LGHNT, CDR2 FRNRAP. The CDR3 has 15 residues. For the CDR3, the DNA is TGTGCTAGTGGTTTGCTCCACAGGGGATCCTACGAGCAGTACTTC. Amino acids: CASGLLHRGSYEQYF.

The chain links TRBV30 to TRBJ1-1, with D perhaps TRBD1 (5 bases). Trimming removed 0 bases from V and 1 base from J, with 9 bases in between. CDR3 size: 14 residues. Germline V CDR1 and CDR2: GTSNPN, SVGIG (reference sequence). CDR3: CAWSVGGTNTEAFF. CDR3 nucleotide sequence: TGTGCCTGGAGTGTTGGGGGGACGAACACTGAAGCTTTCTTT.